These 28 T cell receptor beta chains originate from one sample sequenced in a study of beta chain features in type 1 diabetes. Since all of the isolated RNA was reverse transcribed, expressed TCRB transcripts were what got sequenced. Measured with immunoSEQ multiplex PCR; TCRdb has only the in-frame clones, and not every one. Here the sample spans approximately 170,000 clones, approximately 9.9% being singletons. The specimen sequenced was central memory CD4+ T cells from blood. The receptors shown here come from a woman aged 18-35 years in good health.

The chain employs TRBV11-2 and TRBJ2-1; 10 nucleotides match TRBD1. There are 15 residues in the CDR3. J gave up 7 bases and V 5 bases, and 8 bases lay outside the gene matches. CDR1 is SGHAT and CDR2 is FQNNGV in the germline V gene. CDR3 nucleotide sequence: TGTGCCAGCAGCCTTAGACAGGGGGCAAGAAATGAGCAGTTCTTC. Its protein product is CASSLRQGARNEQFF.

This clone was observed a few times. The V gene is TRBV7-2, the J gene TRBJ2-3; 7 nucleotides match TRBD1. J lost 2 bases, V lost 5 bases, and 7 bases had no gene match. This CDR3 has 15 amino acids. Germline assignment: CDR1 SGHTA and CDR2 FQGNSA. The chain's CDR3 is CASSPTGRSTDTQYF. The CDR3 bases are TGTGCCAGCAGCCCGACAGGGCGATCCACAGATACGCAGTATTTT.

The rearrangement links TRBV11-2 to TRBJ2-3, with 7 bases aligning to TRBD2. With 6 bases clipped from V and 1 base from J, the junction kept 7 bases outside the gene matches. Germline CDR1 SGHAT, CDR2 FQNNGV. The length of the CDR3 is 15 residues. The CDR3 loop reads CASRGGSARTDTQYF. The CDR3 nucleotides are TGTGCCAGCAGGGGGGGGTCAGCGCGCACAGATACGCAGTATTTT.

V and J are TRBV7-8 and TRBJ1-2; TRBD1 matches at 8 bases. This CDR3 has 14 residues. V was pared by 1 base and J by 6 bases, with 4 bases of the junction left unmatched. The germline gives CDR1 SGHVS, CDR2 FQNEAQ. The CDR3: CASSLVAGGDGYTF. The DNA for the CDR3 is TGTGCCAGCAGCTTAGTTGCAGGGGGCGATGGCTACACCTTC. The full variable domain, with the rest looked up from reference TRBV7-8 and TRBJ1-2, is GAGVSQSPRYKVAKRGQDVALRCDPISGHVSLFWYQQALGQGPEFLTYFQNEAQLDKSGLPSDRFFAERPEGSVSTLKIQRTQQEDSAVYLCASSLVAGGDGYTFGSGTRLTVV.

As regards this clone: The germline gene is not matched at one end of the junction; a read error may be the cause. The chain links TRBV7-7 to TRBJ2-1, with 9 positions matching TRBD2. The germline gives CDR1 SSHAT, CDR2 FNYEAQ (reference sequence). This CDR3 spans 15 amino acids. The CDR3 DNA follows: TGTGCTAGCAGCTTAGGCCCTAGCGGGACCGATGAGCAGTTCTTC. It is translated as CASSLGPSGTDEQFF.

V and J are TRBV7-2 and TRBJ2-2, with 10 bases lining up with TRBD2. The CDR3 is 15 amino acids. J lost 3 bases, V lost 5 bases, and 3 bases had no gene match. Germline CDR1 and CDR2: SGHTA and FQGNSA. DNA for the CDR3: TGTGCCAGCAGCCCTAGCGGGGGACACACCGGGGAGCTGTTTTTT. Translation: CASSPSGGHTGELFF.

This chain joins TRBV6-6 and TRBJ2-3; the D gene is possibly TRBD2 (6 bases). The V gene's germline CDR1 is MNHNY and CDR2 SVGAGI (reference sequence). The CDR3 totals 14 residues. Trimming took 9 bases from V and 4 from J, leaving 17 bases between them. This chain's CDR3 is CASISGEGPDTQYF. The CDR3 bases are TGTGCCAGTATCTCGGGAGAGGGCCCAGATACGCAGTATTTT.

The rearrangement uses TRBV19 and TRBJ1-2, with 9 bases that match TRBD1. The CDR3 runs to 13 residues. CDR1 and CDR2 from the germline V gene are LNHDA and SQIVND (reference sequence). V lost 4 bases to trimming and J lost 10 bases; unmatched junction nucleotides: 7. Here the CDR3 DNA reads TGTGCCAGTAGTACCCGGACAGGGGTTGACTACACCTTC. This gives the protein CASSTRTGVDYTF.

The chain uses TRBV7-2 and TRBJ2-5; D is possibly TRBD1 (5 bases). The CDR3 runs 15 residues. Trimming took 1 base from V and 1 from J, leaving 10 bases between them. The germline V gene has CDR1 SGHTA and CDR2 FQGNSA. CDR3 bases: TGTGCCAGCAGCTTAGATAGCAGGGTCCAAGAGACCCAGTACTTC. It specifies CASSLDSRVQETQYF.

V usage is TRBV16 and J usage is TRBJ2-3, with D possibly matching TRBD2 (5 bases). Germline CDR1 reads KGHSY; CDR2 reads FQNENV. The CDR3 has 14 residues. The V gene lost 8 bases and the J gene lost 7 bases, with 19 bases spanning the gap. DNA for the CDR3: TGTGCCAGCGCTCAGGAGTCTGGCGGGTATACGCAGTATTTT. Amino acid sequence: CASAQESGGYTQYF.

This chain joins TRBV9 and TRBJ1-1, with TRBD1 matching over 8 bases. J was trimmed by 3 bases and V by 4 bases; bases with no gene match: 5. This CDR3 spans 14 amino acids. CDR1 and CDR2 from the germline V gene are SGDLS and YYNGEE. The CDR3 sequence is CASSSRGRDTEAFF. The CDR3 bases are TGTGCCAGCAGCTCCAGGGGGCGGGACACTGAAGCTTTCTTT.

There are a few counts of this clone. This chain links TRBV29-1 with TRBJ2-7, with a possible D match to TRBD2 (7 bases). CDR3 length: 13 residues. Germline V gene lookup returns CDR1 SQVTM and CDR2 ANQGSEA. The V end lost 0 bases, the J end lost 3 bases, and 9 bases lay between the germline ends. The CDR3 reads CSVEDRGGYEQYF. CDR3 sequence (DNA): TGCAGCGTTGAAGATAGGGGGGGCTACGAGCAGTACTTC.

The CDR3: CASSQDSTGRPYEQYF. In DNA, the CDR3 is TGCGCCAGCAGCCAAGATTCGACAGGGAGGCCATACGAGCAGTACTTC. J is TRBJ2-7 and V is TRBV4-1, with D tentatively TRBD1 (7 bases). V was trimmed by 0 bases and J by 4 bases, leaving 16 bases between them. The length of the CDR3 is 16 residues. The germline gives CDR1 MGHRA, CDR2 YSYEKL.

This clone was observed a few times. This sequence joins TRBV7-6 and TRBJ2-5, with a possible D match to TRBD2 (6 bases). Germline lookup yields CDR1 SGHVS and CDR2 FNYEAQ. CDR3 length equals 13 residues. Trimming removed 5 bases at V and 2 bases at J, with 9 bases between. The CDR3 protein is CASSQTRQETQYF. The DNA for the CDR3 is TGTGCCAGCAGCCAGACTAGACAAGAGACCCAGTACTTC.

CDR3 in amino acids: CASSQDQGLAAITDTQYF. The CDR3 region has the DNA TGTGCCAGCAGCCAAGATCAAGGGCTAGCGGCAATCACAGATACGCAGTATTTT. The chain recombines TRBV4-2 with TRBJ2-3; TRBD2 matches at 7 bases. Germline assignment: CDR1 LGHNA and CDR2 YNFKEQ. There are 18 residues in the CDR3. The V gene end was trimmed by 0 bases and the J gene end by 2 bases; junction bases not matched to a gene: 11.

The V gene is TRBV7-9, the J gene TRBJ2-1; TRBD1 matches at 7 bases. Germline loops: CDR1 SEHNR, CDR2 FQNEAQ (reference sequence). V lost 2 bases and J lost 3; bases outside the gene matches: 4. CDR3 length: 15 residues. CDR3 in DNA: TGTGCCAGCAGCTTAAGTCAGGGGGTCTACAATGAGCAGTTCTTC. Translating it yields CASSLSQGVYNEQFF.

This clone was found a few times. The V gene is TRBV4-1, the J gene TRBJ2-2; D uncertain. Germline assignment: CDR1 MGHRA and CDR2 YSYEKL. The CDR3 loop spans 15 amino acids. V shed 6 bases and J shed 1 base, with 12 bases lying between them. The CDR3 DNA reads TGCGCCAGCAGATCCCTACGAGGGAACACCGGGGAGCTGTTTTTT. This gives the protein CASRSLRGNTGELFF.

This clone was found a few times. The chain employs TRBV19 and TRBJ2-1, with 7 bases matching TRBD1. The germline V gene has CDR1 LNHDA and CDR2 SQIVND (reference sequence). The CDR3 loop spans 14 amino acids. Trimming at V came to 2 bases and at J to 3 bases, leaving 1 base not matched to a gene. CDR3 sequence: CASSITGVYNEQFF. As DNA, the CDR3 is TGTGCCAGTAGTATAACAGGGGTCTACAATGAGCAGTTCTTC.

The chain employs TRBV5-1 and TRBJ1-1; tentatively, D is TRBD1 (5 bases). Looked up from germline, CDR1 is SGHRS and CDR2 is YFSETQ. The CDR3 length is 14 residues. V was pared by 4 bases and J by 1 base, with 11 bases between. The CDR3 here is CASSKGRENTEAFF. CDR3 bases: TGCGCCAGCAGCAAAGGCAGGGAGAACACTGAAGCTTTCTTT.

This clone has at least ten counts. One end of the junction varies from germline; a read error may be responsible. The chain combines TRBV7-7 with TRBJ2-5, with 7 positions matching TRBD2. Germline V gene sequence: CDR1 SSHAT, CDR2 FNYEAQ (reference sequence). The CDR3 length is 16 residues. The CDR3 protein is CASSLTSRGGLETQYF. The DNA for the CDR3 is TGTGCTAGCAGCCTTACATCCCGGGGAGGGCTGGAGACCCAGTACTTC. Drawing the rest from reference TRBV7-7 and TRBJ2-5, the complete variable domain is GAGVSQSPRYKVTKRGQDVTLRCDPISSHATLYWYQQALGQGPEFLTYFNYEAQPDKSGLPSDRFSAERPEGSISTLTIQRTEQRDSAMYRCASSLTSRGGLETQYFGPGTRLLVL.

This clone has just a few counts. This chain connects TRBV18 to TRBJ2-5; TRBD2 aligns across 8 bases. This CDR3 has 14 residues. Germline-derived CDR1 and CDR2 are KGHSH and LQKENI. V shed 3 bases and J 4 bases; nucleotides not matched to a gene: 4. The CDR3 nucleotides read TGTGCCAGCTCACCGGGACTAGGAGGAGAGACCCAGTACTTC. Amino acid sequence: CASSPGLGGETQYF.

The chain combines TRBV11-1 with TRBJ1-1, with 7 bases fitting TRBD1. V shed 2 bases and J 5 bases; nucleotides not matched to a gene: 5. This CDR3 spans 14 amino acids. CDR1 is SGHAT, CDR2 FQDESV, per germline (reference sequence). Written as DNA, the CDR3 is TGTGCCAGCAGCTTAAGTCAGGGGGAGACTGAAGCTTTCTTT. It translates to CASSLSQGETEAFF.

This rearrangement joins TRBV7-2 to TRBJ1-1; TRBD1 aligns across 9 bases. V lost 3 bases, J lost 4 bases, and 12 bases stayed unmatched. The CDR3 has 17 residues. Germline-derived CDR1 and CDR2 are SGHTA and FQGNSA. The CDR3 region has the DNA TGTGCCAGCAGCTTTATTGGGTGGGACAGGGACTCCACTGAAGCTTTCTTT. Translation gives CASSFIGWDRDSTEAFF.

V and J are TRBV5-4 and TRBJ1-1; TRBD1 matches 10 bases. The germline CDR1 and CDR2 sequences are SGHNT and YYREEE (reference sequence). This CDR3 region has 16 residues. Losses at the gene ends were 4 bases for V and 1 base for J; bases not matched to a gene: 7. CDR3 bases: TGTGCCAGCAGCCCAGGGACAGGGGCAGGGAACACTGAAGCTTTCTTT. This encodes CASSPGTGAGNTEAFF.

The J gene is TRBJ2-2, the V gene TRBV2, with 8 bases lining up with TRBD1. The germline CDR1 and CDR2 sequences are SNHLY and FYNNEI. Unmatched junction bases numbered 6, after V lost 6 bases and J lost 6 bases. The CDR3 extends over 14 amino acids. The CDR3 sequence is CASRRQGLAGELFF. The DNA for the CDR3 is TGTGCCAGCAGGAGACAGGGGTTAGCCGGGGAGCTGTTTTTT. Looking up the rest from reference TRBV2 and TRBJ2-2 gives the full variable domain: EPEVTQTPSHQVTQMGQEVILRCVPISNHLYFYWYRQILGQKVEFLVSFYNNEISEKSEIFDDQFSVERPDGSNFTLKIRSTKLEDSAMYFCASRRQGLAGELFFGEGSRLTVL.

This clone was counted a few times. An end of the junction does not agree with germline; a read error may underlie this. The V gene is TRBV7-7, the J gene TRBJ1-2, with a possible D match to TRBD1 (5 bases). CDR3 length: 15 amino acids. Germline values: CDR1 SSHAT, CDR2 FNYEAQ (reference sequence). The CDR3 sequence is CASSSQEAGLYGYTF. The CDR3 DNA is TGTGCTAGCAGCTCTCAAGAGGCAGGGCTATATGGCTACACCTTC.

This chain links TRBV5-1 with TRBJ2-5; TRBD1 aligns across 9 bases. From germline, CDR1 is SGHRS and CDR2 YFSETQ. The trim removed 5 bases at V and 3 bases at J, leaving 11 bases unmatched. The length of the CDR3 is 16 residues. CDR3 coding DNA: TGCGCCAGCAGTCGGACTCGGACAGGGGTGGAAGAGACCCAGTACTTC. This translates into CASSRTRTGVEETQYF. The complete variable domain, with remaining parts taken from reference TRBV5-1 and TRBJ2-5, reads KAGVTQTPRYLIKTRGQQVTLSCSPISGHRSVSWYQQTPGQGLQFLFEYFSETQRNKGNFPGRFSGRQFSNSRSEMNVSTLELGDSALYLCASSRTRTGVEETQYFGPGTRLLVL.

This clone was found many times. V is TRBV9 and J is TRBJ1-1; D not certain. V was trimmed by 2 bases and J by 4 bases, leaving 12 bases between them. Germline V gene sequence: CDR1 SGDLS, CDR2 YYNGEE. The CDR3 sequence is 14 residues long. CDR3 protein: CASSVDPGSTEAFF. CDR3 in DNA: TGTGCCAGCAGCGTTGATCCGGGGAGCACTGAAGCTTTCTTT.